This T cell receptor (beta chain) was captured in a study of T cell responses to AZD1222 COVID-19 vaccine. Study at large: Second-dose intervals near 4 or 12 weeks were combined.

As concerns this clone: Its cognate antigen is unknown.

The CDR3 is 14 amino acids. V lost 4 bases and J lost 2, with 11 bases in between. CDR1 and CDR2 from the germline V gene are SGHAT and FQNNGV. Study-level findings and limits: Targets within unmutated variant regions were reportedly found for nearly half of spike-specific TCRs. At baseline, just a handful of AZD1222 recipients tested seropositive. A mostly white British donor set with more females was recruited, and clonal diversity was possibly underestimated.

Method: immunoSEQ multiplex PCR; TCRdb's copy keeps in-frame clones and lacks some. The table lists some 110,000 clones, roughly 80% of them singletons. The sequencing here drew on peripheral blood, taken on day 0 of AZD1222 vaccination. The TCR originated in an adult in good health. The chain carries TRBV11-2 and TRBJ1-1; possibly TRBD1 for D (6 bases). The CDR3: CASSWGQGNTEAFF. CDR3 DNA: TGTGCCAGCAGCTGGGGACAAGGCAACACTGAAGCTTTCTTT.